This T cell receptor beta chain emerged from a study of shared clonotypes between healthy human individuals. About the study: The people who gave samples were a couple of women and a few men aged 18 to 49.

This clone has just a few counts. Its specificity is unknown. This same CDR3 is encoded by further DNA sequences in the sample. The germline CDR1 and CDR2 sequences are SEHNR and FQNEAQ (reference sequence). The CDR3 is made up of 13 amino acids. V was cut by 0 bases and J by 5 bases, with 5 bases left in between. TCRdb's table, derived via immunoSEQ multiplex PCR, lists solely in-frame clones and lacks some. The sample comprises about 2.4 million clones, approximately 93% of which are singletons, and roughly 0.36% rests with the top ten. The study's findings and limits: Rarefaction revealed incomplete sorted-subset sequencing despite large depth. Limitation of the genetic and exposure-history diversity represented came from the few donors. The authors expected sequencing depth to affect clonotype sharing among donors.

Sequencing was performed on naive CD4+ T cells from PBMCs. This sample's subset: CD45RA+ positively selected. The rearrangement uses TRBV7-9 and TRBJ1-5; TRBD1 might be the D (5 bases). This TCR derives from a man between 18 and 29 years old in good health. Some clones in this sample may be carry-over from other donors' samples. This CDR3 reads CASSLAGDQPQHF. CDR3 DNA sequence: TGTGCCAGCAGCTTAGCAGGGGATCAGCCCCAGCATTTT. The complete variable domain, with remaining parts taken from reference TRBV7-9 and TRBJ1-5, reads DTGVSQNPRHKITKRGQNVTFRCDPISEHNRLYWYRQTLGQGPEFLTYFQNEAQLEKSRLLSDRFSAERPKGSFSTLEIQRTEQGDSAMYLCASSLAGDQPQHFGDGTRLSIL.